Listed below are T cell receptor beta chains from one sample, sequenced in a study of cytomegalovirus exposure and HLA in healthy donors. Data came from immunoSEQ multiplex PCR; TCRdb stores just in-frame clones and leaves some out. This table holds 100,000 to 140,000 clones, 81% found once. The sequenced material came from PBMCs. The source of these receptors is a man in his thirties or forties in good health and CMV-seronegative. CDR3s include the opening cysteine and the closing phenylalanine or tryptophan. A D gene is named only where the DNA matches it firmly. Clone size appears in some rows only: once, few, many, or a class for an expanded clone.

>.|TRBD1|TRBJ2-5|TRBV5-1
TGCGCCAGCAGCGTAGGGACAGGGCAAGTAGCCCAGTACTTC
CASSVGTGQVAQYF
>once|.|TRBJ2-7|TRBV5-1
TGCGCCAGCAGCTTGGTAGGAGGGTACGAGCAGTACTTC
CASSLVGGYEQYF
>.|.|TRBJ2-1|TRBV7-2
TGTGCCAGCAGCTTATCCCGGGGAGAGCATGAGCAGTTCTTC
CASSLSRGEHEQFF
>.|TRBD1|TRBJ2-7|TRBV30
TGTGCCTGGGTCCCGGACAGGATGGGCGAGCAGTACTTC
CAWVPDRMGEQYF
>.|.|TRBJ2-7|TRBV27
TGTGCCAGCAGTTTAGGCCAGGGCACCTACGAGCAGTACTTC
CASSLGQGTYEQYF
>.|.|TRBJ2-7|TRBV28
TGTGCCAGCAGTTTCGTCGGGAGTGGGGCCTACGAGCAGTACTTC
CASSFVGSGAYEQYF
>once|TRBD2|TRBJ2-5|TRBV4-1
TGCGCCAGCAGCCAAGATAGGAGACTAGCGGGAGTAGAGACCCAGTACTTC
CASSQDRRLAGVETQYF
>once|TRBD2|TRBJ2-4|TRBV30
TGTGCCTGGAGTAGTGCTAGCGGGGGATTAGCCAAAAACATTCAGTACTTC
CAWSSASGGLAKNIQYF
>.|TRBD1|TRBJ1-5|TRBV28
TGTGCCAGCAGTTCCCTAGGACAGGGGGCCCAGCATTTT
CASSSLGQGAQHF
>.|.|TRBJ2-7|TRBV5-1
TGCGCCAGCAGTCAGGGCTCCTACGAGCAGTACTTC
CASSQGSYEQYF
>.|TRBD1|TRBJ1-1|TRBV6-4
TGTGCCAGCAGTGTGGCAGGGGGTGGAAGCACTGAAGCTTTCTTT
CASSVAGGGSTEAFF
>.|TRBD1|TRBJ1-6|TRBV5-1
TGCGCCAGCAGCTTTCCAGGACAGGGTGATTCACCCCTCCACTTT
CASSFPGQGDSPLHF
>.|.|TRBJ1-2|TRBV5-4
TGTGCCAGCAGCCCCCCTCTCGGGAACTATGGCTACACCTTC
CASSPPLGNYGYTF
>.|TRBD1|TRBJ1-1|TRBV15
TGTGCCACCAGCAGATACGACAGGGGAGGATGGGCTTTCTTT
CATSRYDRGGWAFF
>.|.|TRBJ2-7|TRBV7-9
TGTGCCAGCAGCCCTACCTGGACAGATTCAAGCTCCTACGAGCAGTACTTC
CASSPTWTDSSSYEQYF
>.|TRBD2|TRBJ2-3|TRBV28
TGTGCCAGCAGCCTCGGGGGGACGAGCACAGATACGCAGTATTTT
CASSLGGTSTDTQYF
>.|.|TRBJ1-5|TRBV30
TGTGCCTGGAGTTCAGGGCGCAATCAGCCCCAGCATTTT
CAWSSGRNQPQHF
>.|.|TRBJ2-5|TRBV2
TGTGCCAGCAGCGACCCCTCCAGGGGCCGGTACTTC
CASSDPSRGRYF
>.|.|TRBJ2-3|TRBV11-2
TGTGCCAGCAGCCTCTCGACAGATACGCAGTATTTT
CASSLSTDTQYF
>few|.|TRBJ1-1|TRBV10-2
TGCGCCAGCAGTCCACTGGACACTGAAGCTTTCTTT
CASSPLDTEAFF
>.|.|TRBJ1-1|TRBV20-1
TGCAGTGCCCATTTGAACACTGAAGCTTTCTTT
CSAHLNTEAFF
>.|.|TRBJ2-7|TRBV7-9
TGTGCCAGCAGCTTAGCTCTCCAGGGCCGTGAGCAGTGCTTC
CASSLALQGREQCF
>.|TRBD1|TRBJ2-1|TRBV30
TGTGCCTTAACCCGGGACAGCGATCCCTACAATGAGCAGTTCTTC
CALTRDSDPYNEQFF
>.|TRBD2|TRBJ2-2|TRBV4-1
TGCGCCAGCAGCCAAGAACGGGGGGTCGGCGGGGAGCTGTTTTTT
CASSQERGVGGELFF
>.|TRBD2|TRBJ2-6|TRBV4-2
TGTGCCAGCAGCCAACCGGCGAGCGGGGGGGAGGCTGGGGCCAACGTCCTGACTTTC
CASSQPASGGEAGANVLTF
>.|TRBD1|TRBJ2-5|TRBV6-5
TGTGCCAGCAGGGGACAGCGTGAGACCCAGTACTTC
CASRGQRETQYF
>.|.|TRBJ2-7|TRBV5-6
TGTGCCAGCAGCTCAGACATGAGGGGGTACGAGCAGTACTTC
CASSSDMRGYEQYF
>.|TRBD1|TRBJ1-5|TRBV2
TGTGCCAGCAGTGTGGGGAGAAGGGGGCATAGCAATCAGCCCCAGCATTTT
CASSVGRRGHSNQPQHF
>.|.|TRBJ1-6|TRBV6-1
TGTGCCAGCAGTGTCAAACCAGGGGAGCCCCTCCACTTT
CASSVKPGEPLHF
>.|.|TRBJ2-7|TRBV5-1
TGCGCCAGCAGCTTGGTCGTGGGGGCTAGGCTCTACGAGCAGTACTTC
CASSLVVGARLYEQYF
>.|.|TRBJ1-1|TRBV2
TGTGCCAGCAGTGTTGGCCATCCGAACACTGAAGCTTTCTTT
CASSVGHPNTEAFF
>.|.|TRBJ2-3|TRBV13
TGTGCCAGCAGCCCCGTCACAGATACGCAGTATTTT
CASSPVTDTQYF
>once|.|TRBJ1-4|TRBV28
TGTGCCAGCAGTTTATCTGTGGGGAGGGCGCAGTGGATTTTT
CASSLSVGRAQWIF
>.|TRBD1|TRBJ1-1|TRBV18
TGTGCCAGCTCACCAGAGAGGGCAGGGGGGAACACTGAAGCTTTCTTT
CASSPERAGGNTEAFF
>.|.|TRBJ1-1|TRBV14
TGTGCCAGCAGCCAAGAAGGCCCGGGACAACACACTGAAGCTTTCTTT
CASSQEGPGQHTEAFF
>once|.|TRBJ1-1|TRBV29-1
TGCAGCGTTGAGGGCCCAGGGAGGACTGAAGCTTTCTTT
CSVEGPGRTEAFF
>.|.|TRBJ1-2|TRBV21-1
TGTGCCAGCAGCAAAGCGGCAGGGCGGACGGCTTATGGCTACACCTTC
CASSKAAGRTAYGYTF
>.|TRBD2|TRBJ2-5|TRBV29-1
TGCAGCGTTGGGTTGGGGCTAGCGGGAGTAAGAGAGACCCAGTACTTC
CSVGLGLAGVRETQYF
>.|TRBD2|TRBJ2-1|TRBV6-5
TGTGCCAGCAGTCTCGGGGGGGCCCGCGAGCAGTTCTTC
CASSLGGAREQFF
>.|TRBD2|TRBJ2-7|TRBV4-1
TGCGCCAGCAGCCAAGATGAGGGCCGGGGGGTCGCGGGAGGCTACGAGCAGTACTTC
CASSQDEGRGVAGGYEQYF
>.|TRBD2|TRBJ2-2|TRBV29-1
TGCAGCGTTCGCCCCCCCCATAGCGGGAGGGACACCGGGGAGCTGTTTTTT
CSVRPPHSGRDTGELFF